This TCR beta chain is from a study of CD8 T cells in ankylosing spondylitis. TCRdb itself ran the 5' RACE reads through MiXCR, one entry per CDR3 protein. This table has under 300,000 distinct CDR3 sequences, 18% appearing once. Germline loops: CDR1 SQVTM, CDR2 ANQGSEA. Trimming took 4 bases from V and 0 from J; bases not matched to a gene: 14. CDR3 size: 19 residues. The sample consisted of blood, either unsorted or a sorted T cell fraction (not recorded which). The origin of this receptor is a male donor with ankylosing spondylitis or in good health (not recorded which). This chain uses TRBV29-1 with TRBJ2-1, with 11 bases identical to TRBD2. CDR3 amino acids: CSVGPLLAGDGLSYNEQFF. CDR3 nucleotide sequence: TGCAGCGTTGGGCCCTTACTAGCGGGAGACGGGCTCTCCTACAATGAGCAGTTCTTC.